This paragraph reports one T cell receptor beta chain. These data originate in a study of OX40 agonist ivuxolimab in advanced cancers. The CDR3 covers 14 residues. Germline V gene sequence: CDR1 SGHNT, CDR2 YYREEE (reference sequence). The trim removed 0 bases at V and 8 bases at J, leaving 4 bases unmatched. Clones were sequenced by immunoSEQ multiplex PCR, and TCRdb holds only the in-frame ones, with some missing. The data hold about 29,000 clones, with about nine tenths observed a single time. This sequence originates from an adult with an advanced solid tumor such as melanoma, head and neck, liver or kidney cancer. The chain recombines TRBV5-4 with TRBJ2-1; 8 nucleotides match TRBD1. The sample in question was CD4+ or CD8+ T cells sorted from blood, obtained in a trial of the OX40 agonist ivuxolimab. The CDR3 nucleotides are TGTGCCAGCAGCTTGGAGGCAGGGGGCTATGAGCAGTTCTTC. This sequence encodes CASSLEAGGYEQFF.